The rows below give T cell receptor beta chains drawn from one sample of a study of T cell responses to AZD1222 COVID-19 vaccine. TCRdb keeps only in-frame clones here, not all; method: immunoSEQ multiplex PCR. The sample yields about 120,000 clones, roughly 92% seen once. The sample consisted of peripheral blood, taken on day 0 of AZD1222 vaccination. These receptors were taken from an adult in good health. Both conserved end residues are part of each CDR3. Not every row has a clone size; where given, it reads once, few, many or a size class.

>TRBJ1-5|TRBV30|-
CAWDRGDQYSNQPQHF
>TRBJ2-1|TRBV6-6|once
CASSSGQQYNEQFF
>TRBJ1-2|TRBV5-1|-
CASSPLQGNGYTF
>TRBJ2-5|TRBV28|-
CASSSLAGATETQYF
>TRBJ1-1|TRBV4-1|-
CASSQVVKNTEAFF
>TRBJ1-3|TRBV7-8|-
CASSYPQGKTGNTIYF
>TRBJ1-1|TRBV14|-
CASSQDRNTEAFF
>TRBJ2-5|TRBV2|-
CASSPGTSGSETQYF
>TRBJ1-5|TRBV6-4|-
CASSATGQAGQPQHF
>TRBJ1-2|TRBV2|-
CASRREGANYGYTF
>TRBJ1-1|TRBV9|-
CASSRDRLDEAFF
>TRBJ1-1|TRBV6-5|-
CASSTTGGSTEAFF
>TRBJ2-6|TRBV27|-
CASSLRAGGADGANVLTF
>TRBJ1-2|TRBV6-5|-
CASRRTGGGYTF
>TRBJ1-1|TRBV5-4|-
CASSAGGGDTEAFF
>TRBJ1-5|TRBV18|-
CASSPGTGHQPQHF
>TRBJ1-1|TRBV10-3|-
CAITSGHPAVEAFF
>TRBJ2-5|TRBV6-2/TRBV6-3|once
CASSPGQGRETQYF
>TRBJ2-2|TRBV30|-
CAWRGDGTGELFF